These 27 T cell receptor beta chains were sequenced from one sample in a study of cytomegalovirus exposure and HLA in healthy donors. Assay: immunoSEQ multiplex PCR; the TCRdb copy retains only in-frame clones and omits some. The sample yields 150,000 to 200,000 clones, 86% seen once. The sequencing input was PBMCs. These receptors all come from a woman between 18 and 30 years old in good health and CMV-seronegative.

The V call is TRBV11-2, the J call TRBJ1-3, with D tentatively TRBD1 (5 bases). This CDR3 has 17 residues. V shed 3 bases and J shed 0 bases, with 15 bases lying between them. The germline CDR1 and CDR2 sequences are SGHAT and FQNNGV. CDR3 protein: CASSFYPDSRSGNTIYF. DNA for the CDR3: TGTGCCAGCAGCTTTTATCCTGACAGCCGCTCTGGAAACACCATATATTTT.

The rearrangement links TRBV29-1 to TRBJ1-1; TRBD1 matches 7 bases. Germline trimming cut 7 bases from V and 3 bases from J; bases unmatched to any gene: 8. Germline CDR1 reads SQVTM; CDR2 reads ANQGSEA. The CDR3 has 13 residues. CDR3 nucleotides: TGCAGCGCAGCCGAGGGGGCTGACACTGAAGCTTTCTTT. Translating it yields CSAAEGADTEAFF. Full variable domain (missing parts from reference TRBV29-1 and TRBJ1-1): SAVISQKPSRDICQRGTSLTIQCQVDSQVTMMFWYRQQPGQSLTLIATANQGSEATYESGFVIDKFPISRPNLTFSTLTVSNMSPEDSSIYLCSAAEGADTEAFFGQGTRLTVV.

CDR3 region: CATSRDRGGRGEQFF. CDR3 DNA: TGTGCCACCAGCAGAGATAGAGGGGGCAGAGGTGAGCAGTTCTTC. The V gene is TRBV15, the J gene TRBJ2-1; 7 bases align to TRBD1. V was pared by 0 bases and J by 9 bases, with 8 bases of the junction left unmatched. The CDR3 contains 15 residues. Germline loops: CDR1 LNHNV, CDR2 YYDKDF (reference sequence).

This clone was counted a single time. The rearrangement links TRBV4-1 to TRBJ1-1; D is uncertain. V was clipped by 4 bases and J by 5 bases, with 11 bases between them. The CDR3 is made up of 13 amino acids. From germline, CDR1 is MGHRA and CDR2 YSYEKL. The DNA for the CDR3 is TGCGCCAGCAGCCCCAACTGGTTGACTGAAGCTTTCTTT. Encoded protein: CASSPNWLTEAFF.

V is TRBV4-2 and J is TRBJ2-7; the match to TRBD2 covers 9 bases. Germline V lookup: CDR1 LGHNA, CDR2 YNFKEQ. This CDR3 is built from 15 residues. V dropped 3 bases and J dropped 3; count of bases not matched to a gene: 6. In nucleotides, the CDR3 is TGTGCCAGCAGCCAGTCGACTAGCGGAGTCTACGAGCAGTACTTC. It translates to CASSQSTSGVYEQYF.

The V call is TRBV18, the J call TRBJ1-4; unclear D gene. Trimming took off 0 bases at V and 10 bases at J, with 9 bases between the two ends. This CDR3 is 13 amino acids long. CDR1 and CDR2 (germline): KGHSH, LQKENI. The CDR3, as DNA: TGTGCCAGCTCACCACCACTAGAGGGAAAACTGTTTTTT. This sequence encodes CASSPPLEGKLFF. Full variable domain (remainder filled in from reference TRBV18 and TRBJ1-4): NAGVMQNPRHLVRRRGQEARLRCSPMKGHSHVYWYRQLPEEGLKFMVYLQKENIIDESGMPKERFSAEFPKEGPSILRIQQVVRGDSAAYFCASSPPLEGKLFFGSGTQLSVL.

The rearrangement joins TRBV10-2 to TRBJ1-2, with a tentative D call TRBD1 (5 bases). This CDR3 has 12 amino acids. Between the trimmed V and J ends, which lost 6 bases and 8 bases, there was a span of 13 bases. Germline V gene sequence: CDR1 WSHSY, CDR2 SAAADI. This chain's CDR3 is CASRALDKGYTF. CDR3 nucleotides: TGCGCCAGCAGGGCCCTGGACAAAGGCTACACCTTC.

This chain uses TRBV11-2 with TRBJ1-2; unclear D gene. Germline CDR1 is SGHAT and CDR2 is FQNNGV. The germline V and J ends were trimmed by 1 base and 10 bases, with 10 bases remaining between them. This CDR3 is 12 amino acids long. The chain's CDR3 is CASSLGAKHYTF. The CDR3 nucleotides are TGTGCCAGCAGCTTAGGGGCTAAACACTACACCTTC.

V gene TRBV6-5 combines with J gene TRBJ1-2; D call uncertain. The CDR3 totals 13 residues. In germline, CDR1 is MNHEY, CDR2 SVGAGI. Trimming cost V 6 bases and J 5 bases, with 13 bases left between them. CDR3 DNA: TGTGCCAGCAGGGAATTCCGGCGGTATGGCTACACCTTC. This codes for CASREFRRYGYTF.

The V and J genes are TRBV5-1 and TRBJ2-3, with TRBD2 identical over 13 bases. Germline values: CDR1 SGHRS, CDR2 YFSETQ. The V segment lost 3 bases and the J segment 5 bases; nucleotides outside the gene matches: 12. The CDR3 contains 18 residues. DNA for the CDR3: TGCGCCAGCAGCTCCAAAAAAACTAGCGGGGGGGCTAGAGATACGCAGTATTTT. Amino acids: CASSSKKTSGGARDTQYF.

The chain has TRBV27 and TRBJ2-3, with TRBD2 as a possible D gene (6 bases). The CDR3 is made up of 15 amino acids. The ends were cut back, 4 bases at V and 2 bases at J, with 13 bases in the middle. Germline loops: CDR1 MNHEY, CDR2 SMNVEV (reference sequence). This CDR3 reads CASSWASVITDTQYF. In nucleotides, the CDR3 is TGTGCCAGCAGTTGGGCTAGCGTGATCACAGATACGCAGTATTTT.

The chain couples TRBV5-6 to TRBJ1-5; D is possibly TRBD1 (6 bases). The CDR3 has 14 amino acids. V was cut by 2 bases and J by 5 bases, with 11 bases left in between. CDR1 is SGHDT and CDR2 is YYEEEE in the germline V gene. The CDR3 here is CASSLAGADQPQHF. CDR3 coding DNA: TGTGCCAGCAGCTTAGCAGGGGCGGATCAGCCCCAGCATTTT.

CDR3 bases: TGCGCCAGCAGCTTGGCCCTGGGACAGGGGGAAGTAAGAACTGAAGCTTTCTTT. It encodes CASSLALGQGEVRTEAFF. The chain uses TRBV5-1 and TRBJ1-1; 11 bases align to TRBD1. Germline-derived CDR1 and CDR2 are SGHRS and YFSETQ. This CDR3 comprises 18 residues. The V and J ends lost 0 bases and 5 bases, in that order; junction bases with no gene match: 12.

This clone was detected once. The rearrangement joins TRBV30 to TRBJ1-2, with a possible D match to TRBD1 (5 bases). Germline-derived CDR1 and CDR2 are GTSNPN and SVGIG (reference sequence). This CDR3 has 14 amino acids. Trimming cost V 3 bases and J 4 bases, with 15 bases left between them. CDR3 in DNA: TGTGCCTGGAGATGGGATGGGGGGATCTATGGCTACACCTTC. Protein sequence: CAWRWDGGIYGYTF. Complete variable domain (other parts from reference TRBV30 and TRBJ1-2): SQTIHQWPATLVQPVGSPLSLECTVEGTSNPNLYWYRQAAGRGLQLLFYSVGIGQISSEVPQNLSASRPQDRQFILSSKKLLLSDSGFYLCAWRWDGGIYGYTFGSGTRLTVV.

The J gene is TRBJ1-1, the V gene TRBV5-6, with D possibly TRBD1 on 5 matching bases. Germline CDR1 is SGHDT and CDR2 is YYEEEE. V lost 4 bases and J lost 7, with 17 bases in between. The CDR3 sequence is 14 residues long. The CDR3 DNA follows: TGTGCCAGCAGCCTAGAGGGAGGGAGGGGTGAAGCTTTCTTT. Protein product: CASSLEGGRGEAFF.

This chain connects TRBV4-3 to TRBJ1-2; the D gene is possibly TRBD1 (5 bases). V was shortened by 0 bases and J by 4 bases, with 12 bases between the two germline ends. The germline V gene has CDR1 LGHNA and CDR2 YSLEER. The CDR3 totals 15 residues. The CDR3 sequence: CASSQDRRGGYGYTF. The DNA for the CDR3 is TGCGCCAGCAGCCAAGATAGAAGGGGCGGCTATGGCTACACCTTC.

This chain uses TRBV6-1 with TRBJ1-1; D gene unclear. Germline values: CDR1 MNHNS, CDR2 SASEGT. This CDR3 has 14 residues. V lost 10 bases and J lost 0, with 15 bases in between. CDR3: CATQRRGMNTEAFF. The CDR3 nucleotides read TGTGCCACTCAACGGAGAGGGATGAACACTGAAGCTTTCTTT.

The V gene is TRBV19, the J gene TRBJ2-2; D ambiguous. The CDR3 consists of 14 residues. In germline, CDR1 is LNHDA, CDR2 SQIVND (reference sequence). The V and J ends lost 8 bases and 0 bases respectively, with 10 bases between them. For the CDR3, the DNA is TGTGCCAGTCAGCGTCTAGCGAACACCGGGGAGCTGTTTTTT. It is translated as CASQRLANTGELFF.

In nucleotides, the CDR3 is TGCAGCGTTGAAAGGCAGGGCAGAGAAGCTTTCTTT. This sequence encodes CSVERQGREAFF. The chain links TRBV29-1 to TRBJ1-1, with D tentatively TRBD1 (5 bases). Germline V lookup: CDR1 SQVTM, CDR2 ANQGSEA. There are 12 residues in the CDR3. Trimming shortened V by 2 bases and J by 8 bases, and 12 bases separated the two germline ends.

The chain joins TRBV5-1 to TRBJ1-2; maybe TRBD1 (6 bases). CDR3 length: 15 residues. V was cut by 1 base and J by 2 bases, with 12 bases left in between. CDR1 and CDR2 from the germline V gene are SGHRS and YFSETQ. CDR3 in amino acids: CASSLSRTGNYGYTF. The CDR3 DNA sequence: TGCGCCAGCAGCTTGTCCCGAACAGGGAACTATGGCTACACCTTC. Full variable domain (remainder filled in from reference TRBV5-1 and TRBJ1-2): KAGVTQTPRYLIKTRGQQVTLSCSPISGHRSVSWYQQTPGQGLQFLFEYFSETQRNKGNFPGRFSGRQFSNSRSEMNVSTLELGDSALYLCASSLSRTGNYGYTFGSGTRLTVV.

The V gene is TRBV15, the J gene TRBJ2-2; tentatively, D is TRBD1 (6 bases). The CDR3 length is 14 residues. Germline V CDR1 and CDR2: LNHNV, YYDKDF (reference sequence). V shed 2 bases and J shed 7 bases, with 11 bases lying between them. Written as DNA, the CDR3 is TGTGCCACCAGCAGATCAGGGGCTGGCGGGGAGCTGTTTTTT. Translated, it gives CATSRSGAGGELFF.

In its sample, this clone was seen once. This chain uses TRBV19 with TRBJ1-4; D gene uncertain. Trimming removed 1 base at V and 0 bases at J, with 6 bases between. Per the germline V gene, CDR1 is LNHDA and CDR2 is SQIVND (reference sequence). This CDR3 is 15 amino acids long. Written as DNA, the CDR3 is TGTGCCAGTAGTATAGTCAGTGCAACTAATGAAAAACTGTTTTTT. Its protein is CASSIVSATNEKLFF.

The chain links TRBV7-2 to TRBJ2-3, with a weak D call TRBD1 (5 bases). Germline assignment: CDR1 SGHTA and CDR2 FQGNSA. The CDR3 has 11 amino acids. V was clipped by 7 bases and J by 6 bases, with 8 bases between them. The CDR3 bases are TGTGCCAGCACCTCAGGGGATACGCAGTATTTT. Translation gives CASTSGDTQYF.

This clone was seen a few times. The chain uses TRBV7-6 and TRBJ2-7, with a possible D match to TRBD2 (5 bases). Looked up from germline, CDR1 is SGHVS and CDR2 is FNYEAQ. The CDR3 sequence is 15 residues long. Trimming took 1 base from V and 2 from J, leaving 12 bases between them. CDR3 DNA sequence: TGTGCCAGCAGCTTAGTCTCGGGAAAGGCCTACGAGCAGTACTTC. It translates to CASSLVSGKAYEQYF.

The sample holds one count of this clone. The rearrangement uses TRBV19 and TRBJ2-7, with 8 bases matching TRBD1. The germline CDR1 and CDR2 sequences are LNHDA and SQIVND (reference sequence). Trimming at V came to 5 bases and at J to 5 bases, leaving 5 bases not matched to a gene. This CDR3 is built from 13 residues. The CDR3 sequence: CASSRTGFHEQYF. CDR3 bases: TGTGCCAGTAGTCGGACAGGGTTCCACGAGCAGTACTTC.

This clone was observed a single time. The V and J genes are TRBV5-1 and TRBJ1-3, with D hard to call. Trimming removed 6 bases from V and 1 base from J, with 8 bases in between. CDR3 size: 13 residues. Germline V gene lookup returns CDR1 SGHRS and CDR2 YFSETQ. CDR3 amino acids: CASKEGSGNTIYF. The CDR3 DNA is TGCGCCAGCAAGGAGGGATCTGGAAACACCATATATTTT.

CDR3 in DNA: TGTGCCAGCAGTTTTGTCGCCAGTAACACTGAAGCTTTCTTT. Encoded protein: CASSFVASNTEAFF. This chain connects TRBV27 to TRBJ1-1; D unclear. Trimming pared 3 bases from V and 2 bases from J, leaving 10 bases between. The CDR3 spans 14 residues. Germline-derived CDR1 and CDR2 are MNHEY and SMNVEV (reference sequence).